This T cell receptor beta chain was recorded in a study of T-cell memory formation after mild COVID-19. The V and J ends lost 4 bases and 4 bases respectively, with 17 bases between them. The CDR3 has 16 residues. Germline V gene data show CDR1 as SNHLY and CDR2 as FYNNEI. TCRdb used MiXCR to reprocess the 5' RACE reads, holding one entry per CDR3 protein. The sample shows some 330,000 distinct CDR3 sequences, under 25% of them seen only once. The TCR originated in an adult woman who had mild COVID-19 (a few samples of this study predate the infection). Cell type and time point are not known. This sequence joins TRBV2 and TRBJ2-1, with D perhaps matching TRBD1 or TRBD2 (6 bases each). The sample was PBMCs or a T cell subset sorted from them (not recorded which). The CDR3 DNA sequence: TGTGCCAGCAGTGCCTTAATGGGGGGCGCGTACAATGAGCAGTTCTTC. Protein: CASSALMGGAYNEQFF.